The 26 T cell receptor beta chains given below trace back to one sample, sequenced in a study of CD8 T cells in ankylosing spondylitis (dated by TCRdb to about 2017). Library creation used 5' RACE. Sequencer: Illumina HiSeq 2500. TCRdb handled the public reads itself, with Q25 trimming in fastp and clone calling in MiXCR, and kept productive beta chains. Here each entry gathers all rows of one CDR3 protein and keeps the most common genes and DNA. The sample has approximately 250,000 distinct CDR3 sequences on record, less than 9.5% of them singletons. More than 4% of the sample belongs to the ten largest clones. The source material was blood, either unsorted or a sorted T cell fraction (not recorded which). The receptors derive from a female donor with ankylosing spondylitis or in good health (not recorded which).

This clonotype has just a few counts. Written as DNA, the CDR3 is TGTGCCAGCAGCTTAGGAGGGGCGGACACAGATACGCAGTATTTT. It specifies CASSLGGADTDTQYF. The V call is TRBV7-9, the J call TRBJ2-3; D possibly matches TRBD1 or TRBD2 (5 bases each). The CDR3 loop spans 15 amino acids. Germline V CDR1 and CDR2: SEHNR, FQNEAQ (reference sequence). V lost 1 base and J 2 bases, leaving 10 bases between the germline ends.

This clonotype was seen at least ten times. V is TRBV12-3 or TRBV12-4 and J is TRBJ2-3; maybe TRBD2 (5 bases). The CDR3 has 13 residues. V gave up 4 bases and J gave up 10 bases, with 15 bases separating them. In DNA form, the CDR3 reads TGTGCCAGCAGTTGGAAGCGGTTGGAAGCGCAGTATTTT. Translating gives CASSWKRLEAQYF.

This clonotype was seen at least ten times. The chain combines TRBV5-1 with TRBJ2-5; 10 nucleotides agree with TRBD2. Germline V lookup: CDR1 SGHRS, CDR2 YFSETQ. The CDR3 contains 17 residues. V shed 0 bases, J shed 4 bases, and the junction held 9 bases outside the gene matches. Here the CDR3 DNA reads TGCGCCAGCAGCTTGGTGGCTAGCGGGAGCCAGGCAGAGACCCAGTACTTC. This encodes CASSLVASGSQAETQYF.

This clonotype has a count of ten or more. The chain combines TRBV6-1 with TRBJ2-5; tentative D call: TRBD2 (5 bases). CDR3 length: 14 amino acids. Looked up from germline, CDR1 is MNHNS and CDR2 is SASEGT. The V end was cut by 4 bases, the J end by 5 bases, with 14 bases between. The CDR3 protein is CASSVGLLGETQYF. CDR3 nucleotide sequence: TGTGCCAGCAGTGTTGGACTCCTGGGGGAGACCCAGTACTTC.

This clonotype was detected many times. This sequence joins TRBV5-1 and TRBJ2-2; either TRBD1 or TRBD2 may supply D (5 bases each). In germline, CDR1 is SGHRS, CDR2 YFSETQ. V dropped 0 bases and J dropped 3 bases, with 9 bases sitting between them. The CDR3 is made up of 15 amino acids. The CDR3: CASSLVRGDTGELFF. CDR3 DNA sequence: TGCGCCAGCAGCTTGGTTCGAGGGGACACCGGGGAGCTGTTTTTT.

In its sample, this clonotype was seen many times. The chain has TRBV11-2 and TRBJ1-1, with D uncertain. The CDR3 length is 18 residues. The germline V gene has CDR1 SGHAT and CDR2 FQNNGV. Trimming pared 5 bases from V and 4 bases from J, leaving 26 bases between. The CDR3 DNA sequence: TGTGCCAGCAGCCCTAGAGCGGGGAAGGGAGGACTTGGCACTGAAGCTTTCTTT. It specifies CASSPRAGKGGLGTEAFF.

At least ten counts were recorded for this clonotype. The V gene is TRBV5-5, the J gene TRBJ1-1, with D maybe TRBD1 (6 bases). V gave up 7 bases and J gave up 8 bases, with 12 bases separating them. Germline CDR1 is SGHKS and CDR2 is YYEKEE (reference sequence). The CDR3 is made up of 11 amino acids. CDR3 sequence reads: CASHTGREAFF. The CDR3 region has the DNA TGTGCCAGCCATACAGGGAGAGAAGCTTTCTTT.

This clonotype was counted between two and nine times. DNA for the CDR3: TGTGCCACGAGTCGGGACGTCGGGAGAAACACCATATATTTT. It translates to CATSRDVGRNTIYF. The chain links TRBV15 to TRBJ1-3, with D maybe TRBD1 (5 bases). The CDR3 consists of 14 residues. From germline, CDR1 is LNHNV and CDR2 YYDKDF (reference sequence). Trimming shortened V by 9 bases and J by 5 bases, and 17 bases separated the two germline ends.

As to this clonotype: This may arise from a read error, as a much more abundant clone is one base away. This chain connects TRBV5-1 to TRBJ2-3, with D perhaps matching TRBD1 (6 bases). Near its end, the DNA agrees better with TRBJ1-5, so the J call may be wrong. Germline CDR1 reads SGHRS; CDR2 reads YFSETQ. The CDR3 has 16 amino acids. The CDR3 loop reads CASRSTSGGSTDTQHF. The CDR3 DNA reads TGCGCCAGCAGGAGTACTAGCGGGGGCAGCACAGATACGCAGCATTTT.

V and J are TRBV2 and TRBJ2-2; D might be TRBD2 (5 bases). Germline V lookup: CDR1 SNHLY, CDR2 FYNNEI. This CDR3 comprises 13 residues. V lost 6 bases, J lost 3 bases, and 8 bases lay in between. The CDR3 bases are TGTGCCAGCAGCGGGATGTACACCGGGGAGCTGTTTTTT. Its translation is CASSGMYTGELFF.

This clonotype was seen repeatedly, ten times or more. J is TRBJ2-7 and V is TRBV11-3; 7 nucleotides agree with TRBD2. CDR3 size: 15 residues. CDR1 is SGHNT, CDR2 YENEEA, per germline. With V trimmed by 4 bases and J by 5 bases, 11 bases remained unmatched. In nucleotides, the CDR3 is TGTGCCAGCAGCTCTAGTGGGACTAATGGTGACGAGCAGTACTTC. Translated, it gives CASSSSGTNGDEQYF.

In its sample, this clonotype was seen many times. This chain links TRBV10-1 with TRBJ1-1, with D hard to call. Germline V lookup: CDR1 WNHNN, CDR2 SYGVQD (reference sequence). V shed 6 bases and J shed 5 bases, with 16 bases lying between them. The CDR3 extends over 14 amino acids. Here the CDR3 DNA reads TGCGCCAGCAGCCCGACCCGAGGAGGGACTGAAGCTTTCTTT. It yields the protein CASSPTRGGTEAFF.

With regard to this clonotype: The junction departs from the called germline gene at one end, perhaps through a read error. V usage is TRBV6-1 and J usage is TRBJ1-4, with TRBD1 matching 9 bases. Germline CDR1 MNHNS, CDR2 SASEGT. This CDR3 is 16 amino acids long. The chain's CDR3 is CVSCWLVSTGGGLLFF. The CDR3 coding sequence is TGTGTCAGCTGCTGGTTGGTCTCCACAGGGGGCGGTTTGCTGTTTTTT.

This clonotype was observed many times. CDR3 protein: CASSLGTVSGGYTF. The CDR3 nucleotides are TGTGCCAGCAGCCTAGGGACAGTTTCGGGTGGCTACACCTTC. The chain links TRBV12-3 or TRBV12-4 to TRBJ1-2; 7 nucleotides line up with TRBD1. This CDR3 has 14 residues. After removal of 6 bases from V and 7 bases from J, the junction contained 11 bases not matched to a gene.

This clonotype was seen a few times. The V call is TRBV9, the J call TRBJ1-1; D is unresolved. Trimming left V 4 bases short and J 5 bases short, with 12 bases between. CDR3 length: 13 residues. Germline V gives CDR1 SGDLS, CDR2 YYNGEE. DNA for the CDR3: TGTGCCAGCAGCTCAAGGGCGCGTACTGAAGCTTTCTTT. Amino acids: CASSSRARTEAFF.

This clonotype has a count of ten or more. The chain uses TRBV5-1 and TRBJ2-3; TRBD1 is a possible D gene (6 bases). The CDR3 is made up of 14 amino acids. Trimming removed 5 bases from V and 5 bases from J, with 15 bases in between. The germline gives CDR1 SGHRS, CDR2 YFSETQ. CDR3 protein: CASRGQRAGDTQYF. The CDR3 nucleotides are TGCGCCAGCAGGGGACAAAGGGCGGGAGATACGCAGTATTTT.

This clonotype was counted many times. The chain is built from TRBV20-1 and TRBJ1-6, with unresolved D. Germline CDR1 and CDR2: DFQATT and SNEGSKA (reference sequence). This CDR3 has 14 residues. Trimming cost V 3 bases and J 9 bases, with 15 bases left between them. DNA for the CDR3: TGCAGTGCTAGCCGGCAGAGGGTCGGTTCACCCCTCCACTTT. Translating gives CSASRQRVGSPLHF.

This clonotype was seen at least ten times. CDR3 region: CASSSRGGGNTIYF. CDR3 nucleotide sequence: TGTGCCAGCAGCTCCCGCGGGGGCGGAAACACCATATATTTT. The chain is built from TRBV12-3 or TRBV12-4 and TRBJ1-3; TRBD1 is a possible D gene (6 bases). Trimming left V 6 bases short and J 4 bases short, with 13 bases between. This CDR3 spans 14 amino acids.

CDR3 nucleotides: TGTGCCAGCAGTGACGAACGGAACACCGGGGAGCTGTTTTTT. Protein product: CASSDERNTGELFF. V gene TRBV6-1 combines with J gene TRBJ2-2; unclear D gene. Deletions cut 3 bases from V and 1 base from J, with 6 bases between. The CDR3 contains 14 residues. Per the germline V gene, CDR1 is MNHNS and CDR2 is SASEGT.

The chain joins TRBV11-2 to TRBJ2-5, with TRBD2 as a possible D gene (6 bases). The V gene lost 1 base and the J gene lost 5 bases, with 14 bases spanning the gap. CDR3 size: 15 residues. CDR1 and CDR2 from the germline V gene are SGHAT and FQNNGV. The CDR3 DNA reads TGTGCCAGCAGCTTAGTGGGGGGATTCGGCGAGACCCAGTACTTC. Translating gives CASSLVGGFGETQYF.

This clonotype came up many times. V and J are TRBV9 and TRBJ2-2; D is undetermined. Germline lookup yields CDR1 SGDLS and CDR2 YYNGEE. The length of the CDR3 is 11 residues. The germline V and J ends were trimmed by 0 bases and 9 bases, with 3 bases remaining between them. The CDR3 sequence: CASSVDRELFF. The CDR3 DNA reads TGTGCCAGCAGCGTAGACCGGGAGCTGTTTTTT.

This clonotype was counted at least ten times. The gene calls are TRBV9 and TRBJ2-7; no clear D gene. Germline CDR1 reads SGDLS; CDR2 reads YYNGEE. The CDR3 has 13 amino acids. V was cut by 0 bases and J by 6 bases, with 10 bases left in between. CDR3 sequence: CASSVGAPGEQYF. In DNA form, the CDR3 reads TGTGCCAGCAGCGTAGGAGCCCCGGGCGAGCAGTACTTC.

This clonotype has more than one count but fewer than ten. This chain connects TRBV4-3 to TRBJ2-5; TRBD2 matches at 7 bases. Germline V gene sequence: CDR1 LGHNA, CDR2 YSLEER. After removal of 8 bases from V and 5 bases from J, the junction contained 8 bases not matched to a gene. This CDR3 has 13 residues. The DNA for the CDR3 is TGCGCCAGCGGTGAGGGAGGGAGGGAGACCCAGTACTTC. This gives the protein CASGEGGRETQYF.

This clonotype was found a few times. The chain has TRBV7-2 and TRBJ1-1; the D is unclear. Trimming left V 1 base short and J 5 bases short, with 11 bases between. CDR3 length equals 14 residues. CDR1 SGHTA and CDR2 FQGNSA come from the germline V gene. CDR3 in amino acids: CASSLDPRSTEAFF. The CDR3, as DNA: TGTGCCAGCAGCTTAGATCCCAGGAGTACTGAAGCTTTCTTT.

The chain links TRBV7-8 to TRBJ2-1; weak D call: TRBD2 (5 bases). V was clipped by 3 bases and J by 1 base, with 13 bases between them. Germline loops: CDR1 SGHVS, CDR2 FQNEAQ. The CDR3 is 16 amino acids. The CDR3 spells CASSLATGLSYNEQFF. In DNA, the CDR3 is TGTGCCAGCAGCTTGGCCACGGGGTTATCCTACAATGAGCAGTTCTTC. Supplemented by reference TRBV7-8 and TRBJ2-1, the full variable domain reads GAGVSQSPRYKVAKRGQDVALRCDPISGHVSLFWYQQALGQGPEFLTYFQNEAQLDKSGLPSDRFFAERPEGSVSTLKIQRTQQEDSAVYLCASSLATGLSYNEQFFGPGTRLTVL.

In its sample, this clonotype was seen many times. This chain links TRBV27 with TRBJ2-3; 9 nucleotides agree with TRBD2. Germline CDR1 reads MNHEY; CDR2 reads SMNVEV (reference sequence). The CDR3 is 17 amino acids. J was trimmed by 1 base and V by 1 base; bases with no gene match: 6. As DNA, the CDR3 is TGTGCCAGCAGTTTATTAGCTAGCGGGAAAGGCACAGATACGCAGTATTTT. Amino acids: CASSLLASGKGTDTQYF.